Included here is one TCR beta chain sequence, with context. The target antigen is unknown. Looked up from germline, CDR1 is SEHNR and CDR2 is FQNEAQ (reference sequence). The CDR3 covers 13 residues. Trimming at V came to 3 bases and at J to 6 bases, leaving 1 base not matched to a gene. This specimen belongs to a study of T cell responses to AZD1222 COVID-19 vaccine. Study-wide points: Distributed over spike, vaccine-associated CD4 TCRs predominated at 160-218 and 743-854.

Profiling relied on immunoSEQ multiplex PCR, and the TCRdb table lists in-frame clones only, not all of them. There are around 160,000 clones in the sample; 75% to 85% occur only once, and around 4.1% lies in the top ten. The clonotype originates from an adult in good health. The V and J genes are TRBV7-9 and TRBJ2-2, with 7 bases matching TRBD1. The specimen comprised peripheral blood, sampled on day 0 of MenACWY control vaccination. Written as DNA, the CDR3 is TGTGCCAGCAGCTTTGACAGGGCCGGGGAGCTGTTTTTT. It encodes CASSFDRAGELFF. Filled out from reference TRBV7-9 and TRBJ2-2, the complete variable domain reads DTGVSQNPRHKITKRGQNVTFRCDPISEHNRLYWYRQTLGQGPEFLTYFQNEAQLEKSRLLSDRFSAERPKGSFSTLEIQRTEQGDSAMYLCASSFDRAGELFFGEGSRLTVL.